This is a list of T cell receptor beta chains from one sample in a study of shared clonotypes between healthy human individuals. Only in-frame clones appear in the TCRdb table, and some are missing; sequencing was by immunoSEQ multiplex PCR. The table lists 1.4 million or so clones, approximately 98.5% of them singletons. Sequenced sample: naive CD4+ T cells sorted from blood. Receptors were obtained from a man under 40 in good health. The CDR3 runs from the conserved cysteine through the conserved F or W. The D gene is left open where the match is weak. Some rows mark clone size as missing; the rest say once, few, many or name a class of expanded clone.

D	V	J	size	CDR3	DNA
TRBD2	TRBV7-2	TRBJ2-1	NA	CASSSPGLVHNEQFF	TGTGCCAGCAGCTCCCCGGGACTAGTGCACAATGAGCAGTTCTTC
NA	TRBV10-3	TRBJ2-7	NA	CASRVRETGEQYF	TGTGCCTCCCGTGTACGGGAGACGGGCGAGCAGTACTTC
NA	TRBV5-1	TRBJ2-3	NA	CASSLLTARGGDTQYF	TGCGCCAGCAGCTTGTTGACGGCTCGAGGAGGAGATACGCAGTATTTT
NA	TRBV5-1	TRBJ1-4	once	CASSLALVGGDNEKLFF	TGCGCCAGCAGCTTGGCCTTGGTAGGAGGGGATAATGAAAAACTGTTTTTT
TRBD1	TRBV18	TRBJ1-4	once	CASSPGQGEKLFF	TGTGCCAGCTCACCGGGACAGGGTGAAAAACTGTTTTTT
NA	TRBV7-8	TRBJ2-2	NA	CASSSTKHPDSELFF	TGTGCCAGCAGCTCCACGAAACATCCGGACAGTGAGCTGTTTTTT
TRBD1	TRBV13	TRBJ1-1	NA	CASRFGQGRGYTEAFF	TGTGCCAGCAGATTCGGACAGGGAAGGGGGTACACTGAAGCTTTCTTT
NA	TRBV5-4	TRBJ2-3	NA	CASSSEVAVQRTDTQYF	TGTGCCAGCAGCTCGGAGGTGGCGGTTCAACGCACAGATACGCAGTATTTT
NA	TRBV18	TRBJ2-1	NA	CASSQMLGYNEQFF	TGTGCCAGCTCACAAATGCTAGGGTACAATGAGCAGTTCTTC
NA	TRBV5-1	TRBJ2-7	NA	CASRPGASVGYEQYF	TGCGCCAGCAGACCCGGGGCTAGCGTAGGTTACGAGCAGTACTTC
TRBD1	TRBV28	TRBJ1-2	once	CASSLSFPPTGTNYGYTF	TGTGCCAGCAGTTTATCGTTTCCCCCGACAGGGACTAACTATGGCTACACCTTC
NA	TRBV18	TRBJ2-1	once	CASSPPGNYNEQFF	TGTGCCAGCTCACCACCGGGGAATTACAATGAGCAGTTCTTC
TRBD2	TRBV28	TRBJ2-1	NA	CASRSGGNEQFF	TGTGCCAGCAGATCGGGAGGCAATGAGCAGTTCTTC
NA	TRBV28	TRBJ2-6	NA	CASSWGGSSGANVLTF	TGTGCCAGCAGTTGGGGGGGCAGCTCTGGGGCCAACGTCCTGACTTTC
TRBD2	TRBV7-9	TRBJ2-3	NA	CASSLSGGSTDTQYF	TGTGCCAGCAGCTTATCGGGAGGTAGCACAGATACGCAGTATTTT
TRBD2	TRBV6-5	TRBJ2-1	NA	CASGTSGRNEQFF	TGTGCCAGCGGGACTAGCGGGAGAAATGAGCAGTTCTTC
NA	TRBV7-9	TRBJ2-3	once	CASSPGNLITDTQYF	TGTGCCAGCAGCCCCGGAAACCTAATCACAGATACGCAGTATTTT
NA	TRBV7-3	TRBJ2-3	NA	CASSLSGRAQYF	TGTGCCAGCAGCTTAAGCGGACGAGCGCAGTATTTT
TRBD2	TRBV19	TRBJ2-7	NA	CASGDYPNSYEQYF	TGTGCCAGTGGGGACTACCCCAATTCCTACGAGCAGTACTTC
NA	TRBV7-9	TRBJ2-7	NA	CASSGLDSPSYEQYF	TGTGCCAGCAGCGGACTCGACAGTCCGTCCTACGAGCAGTACTTC
TRBD1	TRBV12-5	TRBJ1-1	NA	CASGPTTGLTSEAFF	TGTGCTAGTGGTCCAACGACAGGGCTAACTTCTGAAGCTTTCTTT
TRBD2	TRBV6-5	TRBJ2-7	NA	CATRGGSLYEQYF	TGTGCCACACGGGGGGGAAGCTTATACGAGCAGTACTTC
TRBD2	TRBV10-2	TRBJ2-1	NA	CASRGTGLAGGYSSYNEQFF	TGCGCCAGCAGAGGTACGGGACTAGCGGGAGGCTATTCCTCCTACAATGAGCAGTTCTTC
TRBD1	TRBV2	TRBJ2-5	NA	CASIGQGSETQYF	TGTGCCAGCATTGGACAGGGGAGCGAGACCCAGTACTTC
NA	TRBV2	TRBJ2-2	NA	CASSDGQSTGELFF	TGTGCCAGCAGTGATGGGCAGAGCACCGGGGAGCTGTTTTTT
NA	TRBV6-4	TRBJ2-5	NA	CASSPEAGETQYF	TGTGCCAGCAGTCCGGAGGCGGGAGAGACCCAGTACTTC
NA	TRBV10-2	TRBJ2-7	NA	CASKTQGRYEQYF	TGCGCCAGCAAAACGCAGGGGAGGTACGAGCAGTACTTC
TRBD2	TRBV5-1	TRBJ2-3	NA	CASKFALRAGGPSTDTQYF	TGCGCCAGCAAGTTTGCACTCAGAGCGGGAGGGCCTAGCACAGATACGCAGTATTTT
TRBD1	TRBV19	TRBJ2-7	NA	CASSPSGTGGHEQYF	TGTGCCAGTAGTCCATCCGGGACAGGGGGCCACGAGCAGTACTTC
TRBD1	TRBV11-2	TRBJ1-5	NA	CASSPRQGAVLRSNQPQHF	TGTGCCAGCAGCCCCCGACAGGGGGCGGTCCTAAGGAGCAATCAGCCCCAGCATTTT
NA	TRBV5-5	TRBJ1-5	NA	CASSLEVFVPSDQPQHF	TGTGCCAGCAGCTTGGAGGTTTTCGTCCCATCGGATCAGCCCCAGCATTTT
NA	TRBV10-1	TRBJ2-5	NA	CASSESDTETQYF	TGCGCCAGCAGTGAGTCGGACACAGAGACCCAGTACTTC
NA	TRBV18	TRBJ2-3	NA	CASSADRDLTTDTQYF	TGTGCCAGCTCAGCCGACCGGGACTTGACCACAGATACGCAGTATTTT
NA	TRBV6-1	TRBJ1-5	NA	CASSVTDNQPQHF	TGTGCCAGCAGTGTGACAGACAATCAGCCCCAGCATTTT
NA	TRBV19	TRBJ2-5	NA	CASSIQGSETQYF	TGTGCCAGTAGTATCCAGGGAAGCGAGACCCAGTACTTC
NA	TRBV14	TRBJ2-7	NA	CASSQDPFTSKQYF	TGTGCCAGCAGCCAAGATCCCTTTACTAGCAAGCAGTACTTC
NA	TRBV27	TRBJ2-1	NA	CASSWFLTNYNEQFF	TGTGCCAGCAGTTGGTTCTTGACTAACTACAATGAGCAGTTCTTC
TRBD1	TRBV7-2	TRBJ1-1	NA	CASSLRQGQNTEAFF	TGTGCCAGCAGCTTACGACAGGGGCAGAACACTGAAGCTTTCTTT
TRBD1	TRBV4-2	TRBJ1-5	NA	CASSARDRGRDGKQPQHF	TGTGCCAGCAGCGCCCGGGACAGGGGGCGAGATGGTAAACAGCCCCAGCATTTT
NA	TRBV7-9	TRBJ2-7	NA	CASSLGSAYEQYF	TGTGCCAGCAGCTTAGGCTCGGCCTACGAGCAGTACTTC
TRBD1	TRBV6-5	TRBJ2-2	NA	CASTTGQYTGELFF	TGTGCCAGCACAACGGGACAGTACACCGGGGAGCTGTTTTTT
TRBD1	TRBV4-1	TRBJ2-7	NA	CASSPPDRGYEQYF	TGCGCCAGCAGCCCCCCGGACAGGGGTTACGAGCAGTACTTC
NA	TRBV11-2	TRBJ2-4	NA	CASSLGSVRLNIQYF	TGTGCCAGCAGCTTAGGTTCGGTCAGATTAAACATTCAGTACTTC
NA	TRBV29-1	TRBJ1-2	once	CSVPSVARRQVYGYTF	TGCAGCGTTCCGTCGGTTGCCCGCCGACAGGTCTATGGCTACACCTTC
NA	TRBV28	TRBJ2-6	NA	CASSPLGDSGANVLTF	TGTGCCAGCAGTCCCCTTGGGGACTCTGGGGCCAACGTCCTGACTTTC
TRBD1	TRBV9	TRBJ2-3	NA	CASSEGTGSTDTQYF	TGTGCCAGCAGCGAGGGGACAGGAAGCACAGATACGCAGTATTTT
NA	TRBV9	TRBJ1-3	NA	CASSRALVDSGNTIYF	TGTGCCAGCAGCCGGGCCCTGGTTGACTCTGGAAACACCATATATTTT
TRBD2	TRBV9	TRBJ2-1	NA	CASSATTSGYNEQFF	TGTGCCAGCAGCGCTACGACTAGCGGTTACAATGAGCAGTTCTTC
NA	TRBV27	TRBJ1-5	once	CASSPARGGYSNQPQHF	TGTGCCAGCAGTCCGGCCAGGGGTGGGTATAGCAATCAGCCCCAGCATTTT
NA	TRBV10-1	TRBJ2-7	once	CASSGRRGIGYEQYF	TGCGCCAGCAGTGGTCGGAGGGGAATAGGCTACGAGCAGTACTTC
NA	TRBV6-6	TRBJ1-4	NA	CASSSRAGEKLFF	TGTGCCAGCAGCAGCAGGGCGGGAGAAAAACTGTTTTTT
NA	TRBV7-9	TRBJ2-5	NA	CASSSGFAETQYF	TGTGCCAGCAGCTCAGGGTTTGCAGAGACCCAGTACTTC
TRBD1	TRBV30	TRBJ1-2	NA	CAWSTGAGTGYGYTF	TGTGCCTGGAGCACGGGGGCCGGGACAGGCTATGGCTACACCTTC
TRBD1	TRBV29-1	TRBJ2-3	NA	CSVEERQGKDTQYF	TGCAGCGTTGAAGAGAGACAGGGAAAAGATACGCAGTATTTT
TRBD2	TRBV6-5	TRBJ2-3	NA	CASSRQAGVADTQYF	TGTGCCAGCAGTCGGCAAGCGGGAGTAGCAGATACGCAGTATTTT
NA	TRBV5-4	TRBJ2-6	once	CASSSRAATNVLTF	TGTGCCAGCAGTTCGCGGGCCGCCACCAACGTCCTGACTTTC
TRBD2	TRBV7-8	TRBJ2-1	NA	CASSPSGSGYNEQFF	TGTGCCAGCAGCCCCAGCGGGAGTGGCTACAATGAGCAGTTCTTC
NA	TRBV19	TRBJ2-1	once	CASTSRGYNEQFF	TGTGCCAGTACCTCCCGGGGATACAATGAGCAGTTCTTC
TRBD1	TRBV11-3	TRBJ2-3	NA	CASSPTRGKILTDTQYF	TGTGCCAGCAGCCCAACCAGGGGGAAAATCCTAACAGATACGCAGTATTTT
NA	TRBV5-1	TRBJ1-3	NA	CASSLAAGGSGNTIYF	TGCGCCAGCAGCTTGGCGGCGGGGGGATCTGGAAACACCATATATTTT